The sequence of this T cell receptor beta chain was determined in a study of shared clonotypes between healthy human individuals. The naive CD8 population came from CD45RO-negative cells selected for CCR7, without terminally differentiated effector memory CD45RA+ cells. Measured with immunoSEQ multiplex PCR; TCRdb has only the in-frame clones, and not every one. The data show more than 550,000 clones, about 90% seen once. The study, taken as a whole, reports: The study found lower generation probabilities in non-shared clonotypes than in those shared by all four donors.

With respect to this clone: Its target is not known.

The clonotype originates from a man younger than 40 in good health. Sequencing was carried out using naive CD8+ T cells sorted from blood.

CDR3 residues: CASEKLTGYEQYF. The DNA for the CDR3 is TGTGCCAGCGAAAAACTGACAGGTTACGAGCAGTACTTC. This sequence joins TRBV28 and TRBJ2-7; TRBD1 might be the D (6 bases). Between the trimmed V and J ends, which lost 8 bases and 4 bases, there was a span of 15 bases. The CDR3 extends over 13 amino acids. Germline lookup yields CDR1 MDHEN and CDR2 SYDVKM.